These 27 T cell receptor beta chains came from one sample sequenced in a study of monozygotic twins with inflammatory bowel disease. TCRdb re-called the 5' RACE reads and gives one entry per CDR3 protein, without DNA. Here the sample table reports 200,000 to 250,000 distinct CDR3 sequences. Sample: blood. The receptor set was obtained from a human donor with ulcerative colitis or Crohn's disease, or a healthy co-twin of an affected twin (not recorded which).

The V call is TRBV6-2 or TRBV6-3, the J call TRBJ1-2. CDR1 MNHEY and CDR2 SVGEGT come from the germline V gene. This CDR3 contains 12 residues. This chain's CDR3 is CASSYIRYGYTF.

J is TRBJ2-7 and V is TRBV4-1. The CDR3 loop spans 14 amino acids. Germline V gives CDR1 MGHRA, CDR2 YSYEKL. This CDR3 reads CASSQGIGLYEQYF.

The CDR3 spells CSAREGTGLSGGYTF. The chain uses TRBV20-1 and TRBJ1-2; the TCRdb D gene call, TRBD1, has no DNA to confirm it. The CDR3 runs to 15 residues. Per the germline V gene, CDR1 is DFQATT and CDR2 is SNEGSKA (reference sequence).

This chain links TRBV4-1 with TRBJ1-1. The CDR3 is 12 amino acids. The germline CDR1 and CDR2 sequences are MGHRA and YSYEKL. The CDR3 spells CASSQTGLEAFF.

The chain joins TRBV2 to TRBJ1-5. The CDR3 totals 13 residues. Germline V gene lookup returns CDR1 SNHLY and CDR2 FYNNEI. CDR3 sequence reads: CASTLGVDQPQHF.

The V and J genes are TRBV10-3 and TRBJ2-1; without DNA, the TCRdb call of TRBD1 cannot be checked. Germline CDR1 is ENHRY and CDR2 is SYGVKD. CDR3 length: 16 residues. The CDR3 here is CAISEPGTQVSDEQFF.

The rearrangement joins TRBV12-3 or TRBV12-4 to TRBJ2-4; the TRBD1 assignment by TCRdb is unverifiable without DNA. The CDR3 runs to 14 residues. CDR3 sequence reads: CASRRDSGGNIQYF.

The CDR3 spells CASSLGPGEYIQYF. The genes are TRBV7-2 and TRBJ2-4; with no DNA, the TCRdb D assignment of TRBD2 cannot be verified. This CDR3 is 14 amino acids long. Germline V CDR1 and CDR2: SGHTA, FQGNSA.

The gene calls are TRBV15 and TRBJ1-3; TCRdb lists TRBD1, though no DNA is available to test this call. CDR3 length: 16 amino acids. Per the germline V gene, CDR1 is LNHNV and CDR2 is YYDKDF (reference sequence). CDR3 protein: CATSRGQASSGNTIYF.

This chain links TRBV7-2 with TRBJ1-4; TCRdb gives TRBD1 as the D gene, but with no DNA this cannot be confirmed. The CDR3 totals 15 residues. Germline CDR1 and CDR2: SGHTA and FQGNSA. CDR3 residues: CASSPDRAWGEKLFF.

The chain recombines TRBV3-1 with TRBJ1-1; TCRdb proposes TRBD1, but this gene call is untestable without DNA. The CDR3 runs 16 residues. Germline loops: CDR1 LGHDT, CDR2 YNNKEL (reference sequence). CDR3 loop: CASSQGPDRGYTEAFF. The full variable domain, its missing parts supplied by reference TRBV3-1 and TRBJ1-1, is DTAVSQTPKYLVTQMGNDKSIKCEQNLGHDTMYWYKQDSKKFLKIMFSYNNKELIINETVPNRFSPKSPDKAHLNLHINSLELGDSAVYFCASSQGPDRGYTEAFFGQGTRLTVV.

The chain couples TRBV11-2 to TRBJ1-3. This CDR3 comprises 14 residues. From germline, CDR1 is SGHAT and CDR2 FQNNGV. The CDR3 here is CASSLYSSGNTIYF.

The chain combines TRBV4-1 with TRBJ1-2. The germline gives CDR1 MGHRA, CDR2 YSYEKL. The CDR3 consists of 18 residues. CDR3 in amino acids: CASSQAPTGPLGGDGYTF.

The rearrangement uses TRBV20-1 and TRBJ1-4; TCRdb designates TRBD1, a call that cannot be tested without DNA. Per germline, CDR1 DFQATT and CDR2 SNEGSKA (reference sequence). The CDR3 is made up of 14 amino acids. CDR3 amino acids: CSARGRQGTKKLFF.

The CDR3 sequence: CASSLGLAGNEQFF. V and J are TRBV5-1 and TRBJ2-1; TCRdb indicates TRBD2, and absent DNA this call remains unverified. Germline V lookup: CDR1 SGHRS, CDR2 YFSETQ. CDR3 length: 14 amino acids.

This chain's CDR3 is CASSYRDAAETQYF. The rearrangement uses TRBV28 and TRBJ2-5; no DNA is available, so the TRBD1 call from TCRdb remains unchecked. Germline values: CDR1 MDHEN, CDR2 SYDVKM. The CDR3 spans 14 residues.

The chain has TRBV4-2 and TRBJ1-1; TCRdb names TRBD1, which stays unverified in the absence of DNA. Germline V CDR1 and CDR2: LGHNA, YNFKEQ. CDR3 length equals 16 residues. This chain's CDR3 is CASSRMPGALNTEAFF.

The chain joins TRBV11-2 to TRBJ1-2. The CDR3 spans 13 residues. Germline lookup yields CDR1 SGHAT and CDR2 FQNNGV. CDR3 protein: CASSLPTLYGYTF.

The chain uses TRBV6-2 or TRBV6-3 and TRBJ2-5; the TRBD2 assignment by TCRdb is unverifiable without DNA. This CDR3 contains 15 residues. The V gene's germline CDR1 is MNHEY and CDR2 SVGEGT. CDR3 region: CASSYPRLGQETQYF.

CDR3 residues: CSAPRYRTDYGYTF. The rearrangement joins TRBV20-1 to TRBJ1-2; TCRdb calls TRBD1, which cannot be checked without DNA. Germline V CDR1 and CDR2: DFQATT, SNEGSKA (reference sequence). The CDR3 contains 14 residues.

This chain uses TRBV7-9 with TRBJ2-7; the D gene TCRdb calls, TRBD2, cannot be checked with no DNA. The CDR3 contains 21 residues. Germline assignment: CDR1 SEHNR and CDR2 FQNEAQ (reference sequence). CDR3: CASSHLDPSGRTFGGSSEQYF.

The chain joins TRBV28 to TRBJ1-2; there is no DNA to check the TCRdb D call of TRBD1. The CDR3 consists of 14 residues. Germline-derived CDR1 and CDR2 are MDHEN and SYDVKM. This CDR3 reads CASSPPQGRYGYTF.

CDR3 region: CASSPQRRASGRNGELFF. The gene calls are TRBV11-2 and TRBJ2-2; TCRdb's D call of TRBD2 is untestable without DNA. Germline CDR1 reads SGHAT; CDR2 reads FQNNGV. The CDR3 has 18 residues.

This CDR3 is CASSSGQSGPGELFF. This rearrangement joins TRBV5-4 to TRBJ2-2; without DNA, the TCRdb call of TRBD2 cannot be checked. The CDR3 consists of 15 residues. The germline gives CDR1 SGHNT, CDR2 YYREEE (reference sequence).

The rearrangement links TRBV29-1 to TRBJ1-2; no DNA is available, so the TRBD1 call from TCRdb remains unchecked. The CDR3 spans 12 residues. Germline values: CDR1 SQVTM, CDR2 ANQGSEA. CDR3 protein: CSLRGQDYGYTF.

The chain employs TRBV7-9 and TRBJ2-7; TCRdb proposes TRBD1, but this gene call is untestable without DNA. The CDR3 has 13 residues. CDR1 and CDR2 (germline): SEHNR, FQNEAQ (reference sequence). The CDR3 loop reads CASSLDPDYEQYF.

The chain uses TRBV30 and TRBJ2-3; the D call from TCRdb, TRBD1, cannot be confirmed without DNA. CDR3 length: 12 residues. Germline lookup yields CDR1 GTSNPN and CDR2 SVGIG (reference sequence). This chain's CDR3 is CAYGQGGYTQYF.